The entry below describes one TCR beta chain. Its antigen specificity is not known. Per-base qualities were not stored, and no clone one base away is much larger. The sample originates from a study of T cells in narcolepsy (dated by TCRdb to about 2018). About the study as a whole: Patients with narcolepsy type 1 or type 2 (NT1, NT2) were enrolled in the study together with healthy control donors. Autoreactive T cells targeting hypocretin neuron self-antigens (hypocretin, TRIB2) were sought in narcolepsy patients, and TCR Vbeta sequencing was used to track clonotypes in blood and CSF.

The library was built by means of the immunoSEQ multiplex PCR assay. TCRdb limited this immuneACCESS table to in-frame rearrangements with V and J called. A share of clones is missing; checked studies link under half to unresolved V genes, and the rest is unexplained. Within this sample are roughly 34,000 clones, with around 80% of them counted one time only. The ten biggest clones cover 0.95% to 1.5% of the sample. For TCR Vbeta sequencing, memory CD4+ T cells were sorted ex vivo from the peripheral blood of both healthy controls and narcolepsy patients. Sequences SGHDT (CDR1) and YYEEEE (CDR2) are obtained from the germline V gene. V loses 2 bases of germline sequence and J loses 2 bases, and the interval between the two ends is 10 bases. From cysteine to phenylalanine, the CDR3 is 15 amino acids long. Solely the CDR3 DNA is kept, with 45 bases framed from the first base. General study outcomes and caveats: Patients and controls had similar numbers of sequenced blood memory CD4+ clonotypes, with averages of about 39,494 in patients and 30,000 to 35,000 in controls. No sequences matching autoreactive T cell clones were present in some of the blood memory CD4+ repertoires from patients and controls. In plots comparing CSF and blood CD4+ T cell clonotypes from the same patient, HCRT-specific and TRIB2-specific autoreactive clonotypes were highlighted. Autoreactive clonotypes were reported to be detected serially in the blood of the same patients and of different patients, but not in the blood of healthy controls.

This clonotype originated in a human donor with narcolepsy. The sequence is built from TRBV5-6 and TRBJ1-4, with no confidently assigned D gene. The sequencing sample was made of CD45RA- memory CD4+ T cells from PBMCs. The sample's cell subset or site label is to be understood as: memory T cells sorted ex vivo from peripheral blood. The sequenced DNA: TGTGCCAGCAGCTTAAGGCGGACTACTAATGAAAAACTGTTTTTT. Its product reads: CASSLRRTTNEKLFF.